Detailed here is one T cell receptor beta chain. There is no known antigen for this receptor. Base qualities are not provided; no much larger clone lies one nucleotide away. TCRbeta CDR3 regions were amplified from genomic DNA by means of the immunoSEQ Assay, a bias-controlled multiplex PCR. Per the original workflow: Within the assay, amplification of reference gene primers was used to estimate how many nucleated cells each sample contained. To quantify the absolute abundance of each unique TCRbeta CDR3 rearrangement, sequence reads were collapsed and filtered. For each sample, productive Simpson clonality was calculated as the square root of Simpson's diversity index across productive rearrangements. The source is immuneACCESS, and TCRdb retained only in-frame sequences with V and J called. Part of the clones is not carried over; for the studies checked, unresolved V genes explain less than half of this, and the remainder is unexplained. D and trimming were read from the DNA, whereas the V and J calls and clone size are those reported in that table. This sample holds 150,000 to 200,000 clones; over 75% were observed only once. The ten largest make up about 9.4% of the sample.

The sample comes from a study of blood T cell repertoires in COVID-19 (dated by TCRdb to the early 2020s). About the full investigation: Collaborator samples came from the United States, Italy and Spain and covered acute and convalescent phases of COVID-19. HLA class I and class II types, where available, came from metadata supplied by the sample provider rather than from assay-based typing. The samples were drawn from the first 160 participants of the ongoing ImmuneRACE study and from 950 to 1,500 subjects provided by 6 global collaborators. Sample metadata almost always included a de-identified subject ID, COVID-19 status, age in years and sex. Subjects who had been exposed to COVID-19, were actively infected with it, or had recovered from it provided the deeply sampled blood TCRbeta repertoires that made up the dataset. The material from the prospective study consisted of cDNA or gDNA derived from T cells, B-cell-depleted T cells, or PBMCs. The repertoires were made available in a free public database intended to serve as a resource for research on the immune response to SARS-CoV-2. Results and caveats for the whole study, not just this receptor: Clinical and demographic metadata were provided uncurated, with the amount varying by source and participant.

Participants in the prospective study were aged about 18 to 95 years, lived in 24 United States geographic areas, and enrolled through a virtual design. To assign participants to cohorts, the prospective study relied on clinical history that participants themselves reported in a screening survey and a study questionnaire. For ImmuneRACE Cohort 3, a participant was defined as recovered based on two consecutive negative NP/OP PCR tests, clearance by a healthcare professional, or resolution of symptoms. In the prospective study, mobile phlebotomists collected whole blood, serum and a nasopharyngeal or oropharyngeal swab from each participant. Additional blood draws and questionnaires over an approximately 2-month period could optionally be provided by prospective study participants. Blood samples from the prospective study were shipped frozen or at room temperature prior to DNA extraction. V was cut back by 7 bases and J by 3 bases, leaving a gap of 19 bases between them. CDR1 and CDR2 are read off the germline V gene as SNHLY and FYNNEI. Counted from cysteine to phenylalanine, this CDR3 has 15 amino acids. The retained sequence is limited to the CDR3, 45 bases, with the frame set at the first base.

The rearranged segments are TRBV2 and TRBJ2-7; the D gene remains uncertain. This sequence originates from a woman in her late teens or twenties who had recovered from COVID-19. Sequenced: PBMCs or T cells enriched from blood (not recorded which). CDR3 protein: CASTQSGSLLYEQYF. The DNA reads TGTGCCAGCACCCAATCAGGTTCTCTCCTCTACGAGCAGTACTTC.